This T cell receptor (beta chain) is drawn from a study of blood T cell repertoires in COVID-19. Study details: The United States, Italy and Spain provided the acute and convalescent COVID-19 samples.

The CDR3 has 14 amino acids. V lost 7 bases to trimming and J lost 4 bases; unmatched junction nucleotides: 8. In germline, CDR1 is MNHEY, CDR2 SVGAGI. Generated by immunoSEQ multiplex PCR, the TCRdb table keeps only in-frame clones and is missing some. The sample yields roughly 290,000 clones, around 86% seen once. The sequence was collected from a woman under 40 who had recovered from COVID-19. This chain uses TRBV6-5 with TRBJ2-7; the match to TRBD1 covers 9 bases. The sample taken for sequencing was peripheral blood. The CDR3 loop is CASTGTGKKYEQYF. CDR3 sequence (DNA): TGTGCCAGCACCGGGACAGGGAAAAAATACGAGCAGTACTTC.